The clone carrying this T cell receptor (beta chain) turned up a few times. Those donating, healthy Caucasian individuals from Russia, were aged about 6 to 90. Extractions gave at least 5.5 micrograms of total RNA per sample. The sample originates from a study of blood T cells in healthy people across ages. The authors ran a second PCR of about 6 to 11 cycles using a sample-barcoded 5' primer and a J-beta primer mix. Each of the cDNA molecules was tagged by a template-switch adaptor with 12 random nucleotides. TCRdb reprocessed the 5' RACE reads via MiXCR and lists one record per CDR3 protein. The sample lists more than 500,000 distinct CDR3 sequences; roughly a quarter were seen once. Trimming shortened V by 7 bases and J by 5 bases, and 14 bases separated the two germline ends. Germline V CDR1 and CDR2: MNHEY, SVGAGI. CDR3 size: 13 residues.

The sequence derives from a woman in her 70s in good health. The sequencing input was blood. This rearrangement joins TRBV6-5 to TRBJ1-2, with D possibly matching TRBD1 (5 bases). The CDR3 DNA reads as TGTGCCAGCACCGCGACGGGGGAGTATGGCTACACCTTC. Protein product: CASTATGEYGYTF.